This paragraph covers one T cell receptor (beta chain) sequence. This table comes from immunoSEQ multiplex PCR, and its TCRdb copy is limited to in-frame clones, with some not included. The repertoire holds about 250,000 clones, with 70% to 90% as singletons. The age range of participants was about 18 to 100 years, with residence in about 25 US areas. Cohorts were assigned according to the clinical history that participants reported. The source of the sample is a study of blood T cell repertoires in COVID-19. Study information: COVID-19 samples, acute and convalescent, were from the United States, Italy and Spain.

This TCR was recovered from a woman aged 45-65 years with acute COVID-19. Specimen: PBMCs or T cells enriched from blood (not recorded which).

CDR3 coding DNA: TGTGCCAGCAGTCGGACAGGGTTAGACACTGAAGCTTTCTTT. The encoded protein is CASSRTGLDTEAFF. This sequence joins TRBV7-9 and TRBJ1-1; 8 nucleotides line up with TRBD1. The CDR3 totals 14 residues. With V trimmed by 6 bases and J by 3 bases, 6 bases remained unmatched. Germline V gene data show CDR1 as SEHNR and CDR2 as FQNEAQ (reference sequence).